This entry is about one T cell receptor (beta chain). This clonotype has only one observation. The target of this receptor is not known. There are no base qualities to consult, and no much larger clone falls within one base. Evidence from one read is weak. To analyze paired alpha-beta TCRs of CD8+ T cells, the study used an expanded emulsion RT-PCR method with primers covering all TCR V genes. CD8+ T cells were isolated with a CD8 positive selection kit and were then incubated overnight in about 9 IU/mL IL-2 prior to emulsion RT-PCR. The data were obtained in a study of T cell repertoires in breast cancer (TCRdb year 2016). A note on the overall study: Samples profiled in the study came from tumors, lymph nodes and peripheral blood lymphocytes of breast cancer patients, along with peripheral blood from healthy control donors. Most of the roughly 21 patient tumors analyzed for shared TCRs were ER+/PR+. After being minced and digested with Liberase and DNase, tumors and tumor-involved lymph nodes were passed through 70-um and 40-um filters. Given the low mutational burden of breast cancer and the rarity of common mutations in breast cancer, it was reasoned that TCRs shared between breast cancer patients would target shared antigens. Tumor-free lymph nodes were processed without enzymatic digestion, and blood samples were separated by Ficoll. Controls included nine healthy donors of an age range similar to the patients. Sequencing yielded on average approximately 540,000 sequences per sample and about 10 reads per input cell. What the research found in general, with its limitations: Genuine antitumor clones may have been missed because singleton TCRs were discarded and only part of each tumor was sampled. Shared TCRs showed TRBV7 predominance, possibly reflecting tumor recognition or mispriming bias from eight TRBV7 primers. Tumor-involved sentinel lymph nodes shared about fourfold more TCRs with matched tumor repertoires than tumor-free nodes (roughly 8% versus 2%). Emulsion RT-PCR was considered qualitative rather than quantitative, since transcript abundance and primer differences skewed clone recovery. Around 19 TCR pairs were shared across seven or more patient tumors and were rarely found in control blood, which suggests possible tumor specificity. Shared TCRs were encoded by various nucleotide sequences, which suggests selection and expansion based on antigen.

The CDR1 and CDR2 encoded by the germline V gene are SGHDN and FVKESK. The CDR3 starts with the cysteine, ends with the phenylalanine, and has 13 residues. Just CDR3 DNA is preserved here, 39 bases in frame from base 1. V sheds 5 bases and J sheds 7 bases, leaving 14 bases between their ends. The library was produced with emulsion pairing. Unpaired genes were suppressed by a second nested PCR with blocking oligos, after which a third nested PCR added Illumina adaptors and barcodes. Each master mix for emulsion RT-PCR held roughly 5,000-280,000 T cells along with C-region, Stepout and V-region primers. The Micellula Emulsion and Purification Kit was used to make the emulsions, and Qiagen OneStep RT-PCR reagents were used for RT-PCR. The pooled libraries were sequenced on an Illumina MiSeq using paired-end 2 x 250 reads. The source study handled its data this way. In Galaxy, read pairs were joined and then clipped at the engineered overlap into separate alpha and beta files, and any unclipped reads were discarded. Alpha-beta pairs were assigned with CompleteTCR, a MiTCR-based pipeline that links chains sharing read cluster identifiers using an R script. TCR sequences observed only once, about 1-3.3%, were removed as potential sequencing errors. TCRdb ran its own pipeline on the public reads, namely fastp trimming at Q25 and MiXCR clone calling, and kept in-frame beta chains. Rows are unified per CDR3 protein, each entry keeping the most common DNA and genes. TCRdb's processing, not the authors' own work, is the source of the V and J calls. The sample table lists about 40,000 distinct CDR3 sequences, roughly 42% of them with a count of one. The ten largest clones capture 55% to 75% of the sample.

This sequence uses TRBV14 and TRBJ1-1, with TRBD1 perhaps the D gene, on 5 matching bases. This TCR was recovered from a pool of human donors with breast cancer or a healthy control (not recorded which). Material for sequencing was CD8+ T cells. The CDR3 region reads CASSSKHGGEAFF. The nucleotides read TGTGCCAGCAGCTCAAAACACGGGGGTGAAGCTTTCTTT.